This entry lists 32 T cell receptor beta chains sequenced from one sample in a study of identical twins. TCRdb redid the calling of the 5' RACE reads with MiXCR, one entry per CDR3 protein. Of hundreds of thousands of distinct CDR3 sequences in the sample, approximately 7% were seen once. The sample also formed part of further work on yellow fever vaccine responses in identical twins.

Sequencing used memory (CD45RO+) T cells sorted from blood. All receptors derive from a woman younger than 35 in good health.

The chain uses TRBV4-1 and TRBJ1-1, with 8 positions matching TRBD1. Losses at the gene ends were 3 bases for V and 0 bases for J; bases not matched to a gene: 6. Germline V gene lookup returns CDR1 MGHRA and CDR2 YSYEKL. The CDR3 runs to 16 residues. The CDR3 coding sequence is TGCGCCAGCAGCCATCCCCGGACAGGGATGAACACTGAAGCTTTCTTT. This codes for CASSHPRTGMNTEAFF.

The chain carries TRBV24-1 and TRBJ2-4, with D hard to call. Trimming took off 1 base at V and 7 bases at J, with 4 bases between the two ends. CDR1 KGHDR and CDR2 SFDVKD come from the germline V gene. The CDR3 totals 12 residues. The DNA for the CDR3 is TGTGCCACCAGTGATTTTAAGAACATTCAGTACTTC. As protein: CATSDFKNIQYF.

At least ten counts were recorded for this clonotype. The chain employs TRBV20-1 and TRBJ2-2; the D is unclear. The CDR3 spans 13 residues. The germline V gene has CDR1 DFQATT and CDR2 SNEGSKA (reference sequence). Deletions cut 1 base from V and 4 bases from J, with 7 bases between. This CDR3 is CSARVAITGELFF. As DNA, the CDR3 is TGCAGTGCTAGAGTGGCAATCACCGGGGAGCTGTTTTTT.

This clonotype appeared many times. The genes are TRBV5-1 and TRBJ2-7, with 7 bases lining up with TRBD1. The CDR3 loop spans 14 amino acids. Per germline, CDR1 SGHRS and CDR2 YFSETQ. With V trimmed by 4 bases and J by 0 bases, 4 bases remained unmatched. Written as DNA, the CDR3 is TGCGCCAGCAGCCCTGGGACAGCCTCCTACGAGCAGTACTTC. As protein: CASSPGTASYEQYF.

Points on this clonotype: This clone may be a read error of a much larger clone one base away. The rearrangement links TRBV7-2 to TRBJ1-2; D gene ambiguous. The germline gives CDR1 SGHTA, CDR2 FQGNSA. This CDR3 is 15 amino acids long. V was trimmed by 5 bases and J by 4 bases, leaving 17 bases between them. The DNA of the CDR3 is TGTGCCAGCAGCAGCGAGAATACCGATGCCTATGGCTACACCTTC. Translation gives CASSSENTDAYGYTF.

This clonotype appeared a few times. This may come from a read error, since a much larger clone is one base off. The gene calls are TRBV6-2 or TRBV6-3 and TRBJ2-2; no firm D call. The germline V and J ends were trimmed by 7 bases and 1 base, with 4 bases remaining between them. The CDR3 sequence is 12 residues long. From germline, CDR1 is MNHEY and CDR2 SVGEGT. CDR3 sequence: CASTLNTGELFF. CDR3 coding DNA: TGTGCCAGCACCTTGAACACCGGGGAGCTGTTTTTT.

This clonotype has ten or more counts. This sequence joins TRBV6-5 and TRBJ1-2; 7 nucleotides align to TRBD1. Germline loops: CDR1 MNHEY, CDR2 SVGAGI. The junction had 2 bases not matched to a gene; V was cut back by 6 bases and J by 4 bases. CDR3 length: 12 residues. The CDR3 sequence: CASRRDSYGYTF. The CDR3, as DNA: TGTGCCAGCAGACGGGACAGCTATGGCTACACCTTC.

This clonotype has at least ten counts. This chain uses TRBV3-1 with TRBJ2-7; D might be TRBD1 (5 bases). Trimming took off 4 bases at V and 5 bases at J, with 9 bases between the two ends. There are 12 residues in the CDR3. CDR1 LGHDT and CDR2 YNNKEL come from the germline V gene (reference sequence). The CDR3 coding sequence is TGTGCCAGCAGCCGAGGACAAAACGAGCAGTACGTC. As protein: CASSRGQNEQYV.

The J gene is TRBJ2-1, the V gene TRBV3-1; 13 nucleotides match TRBD2. V lost 6 bases and J lost 0; bases outside the gene matches: 11. This CDR3 is built from 19 residues. Germline loops: CDR1 LGHDT, CDR2 YNNKEL (reference sequence). The CDR3 DNA follows: TGTGCCAGCAGTCTGGCGGGACTAGCGGGGCACCCCTCCTACAATGAGCAGTTCTTC. Translating it yields CASSLAGLAGHPSYNEQFF.

This clonotype was recorded many times. The rearrangement uses TRBV12-3 or TRBV12-4 and TRBJ2-7, with D perhaps matching TRBD1 (6 bases). The CDR3 covers 15 residues. Trimming removed 5 bases from V and 5 bases from J, with 19 bases in between. The CDR3 sequence is CASSQGPGRGHEQYF. DNA for the CDR3: TGTGCCAGCAGTCAAGGGCCCGGCAGGGGCCACGAGCAGTACTTC.

This clonotype has at least ten counts. The V call is TRBV7-6, the J call TRBJ2-1; D remains ambiguous. V was shortened by 1 base and J by 5 bases, with 3 bases between the two germline ends. The CDR3 has 12 amino acids. The V gene's germline CDR1 is SGHVS and CDR2 FNYEAQ. The CDR3 loop is CASSLGDNEQFF. The CDR3, as DNA: TGTGCCAGCAGCTTAGGGGACAATGAGCAGTTCTTC. The variable domain in full, with the rest retrieved from reference TRBV7-6 and TRBJ2-1, is GAGVSQSPRYKVTKRGQDVALRCDPISGHVSLYWYRQALGQGPEFLTYFNYEAQQDKSGLPNDRFSAERPEGSISTLTIQRTEQRDSAMYRCASSLGDNEQFFGPGTRLTVL.

This clonotype was observed many times. The rearrangement links TRBV13 to TRBJ2-7, with 10 bases fitting TRBD2. In germline, CDR1 is PRHDT, CDR2 FYEKMQ (reference sequence). J gave up 0 bases and V 4 bases, and 3 bases lay outside the gene matches. This CDR3 region has 15 residues. The CDR3 loop reads CASSSTSGTSYEQYF. In DNA, the CDR3 is TGTGCCAGCAGCTCTACTAGCGGGACCTCCTACGAGCAGTACTTC.

This clonotype was counted between two and nine times. The chain is built from TRBV24-1 and TRBJ2-1; 13 nucleotides line up with TRBD2. Germline lookup yields CDR1 KGHDR and CDR2 SFDVKD. V was clipped by 0 bases and J by 0 bases; unmatched bases: 13. The CDR3 runs to 22 residues. The DNA for the CDR3 is TGTGCCACCAGTGATTTGGGAGGGACTAGCGGGACCGCCCAAGGCTCCTACAATGAGCAGTTCTTC. Its translation: CATSDLGGTSGTAQGSYNEQFF.

This clonotype showed up many times. In DNA, the CDR3 is TGTGCCAGCAGCCCCGCCGGGACAGGGCCCAAAAACATTCAGTACTTC. Translating gives CASSPAGTGPKNIQYF. The rearrangement uses TRBV3-1 and TRBJ2-4; 9 nucleotides match TRBD1. The germline gives CDR1 LGHDT, CDR2 YNNKEL (reference sequence). The CDR3 extends over 16 amino acids. Losses at the gene ends were 4 bases for V and 2 bases for J; bases not matched to a gene: 6. Full variable domain (remainder filled in from reference TRBV3-1 and TRBJ2-4): DTAVSQTPKYLVTQMGNDKSIKCEQNLGHDTMYWYKQDSKKFLKIMFSYNNKELIINETVPNRFSPKSPDKAHLNLHINSLELGDSAVYFCASSPAGTGPKNIQYFGAGTRLSVL.

The rearrangement links TRBV20-1 to TRBJ2-5; 7 nucleotides agree with TRBD2. This CDR3 has 12 residues. V dropped 8 bases and J dropped 1; count of bases not matched to a gene: 4. CDR1 DFQATT and CDR2 SNEGSKA come from the germline V gene (reference sequence). CDR3 sequence (DNA): TGCAGTCTACTAGCGTTCCAAGAGACCCAGTACTTC. Its translation: CSLLAFQETQYF.

There are many counts of this clonotype. This chain uses TRBV7-8 with TRBJ2-3, with 10 positions matching TRBD1. Per germline, CDR1 SGHVS and CDR2 FQNEAQ. This CDR3 spans 15 amino acids. Trimming took 5 bases from V and 1 from J; bases not matched to a gene: 3. CDR3 bases: TGTGCCAGCAGCCGACAGGGGGCAGGCACAGATACGCAGTATTTT. Its protein is CASSRQGAGTDTQYF.

The chain employs TRBV2 and TRBJ1-1; the D is unclear. CDR1 and CDR2 (germline): SNHLY, FYNNEI. This CDR3 region has 15 residues. Trimming took off 6 bases at V and 0 bases at J, with 14 bases between the two ends. The CDR3 DNA sequence: TGTGCCAGCAGGGACCCCGGCAGGATGAACACTGAAGCTTTCTTT. Translated: CASRDPGRMNTEAFF.

Only a few counts were recorded for this clonotype. This sequence joins TRBV11-2 and TRBJ1-2; possible D gene TRBD1, 6 bases. The CDR3 length is 15 residues. The germline V gene encodes CDR1 SGHAT and CDR2 FQNNGV. V was shortened by 1 base and J by 5 bases, with 14 bases between the two germline ends. CDR3 protein: CASSLAGGGAYGYTF. CDR3 DNA: TGTGCCAGCAGCTTAGCTGGGGGGGGCGCATATGGCTACACCTTC.

The chain carries TRBV14 and TRBJ2-3; either TRBD1 or TRBD2 may fit D (5 bases each). Germline lookup yields CDR1 SGHDN and CDR2 FVKESK. The CDR3 length is 15 residues. Trimming shortened V by 0 bases and J by 5 bases, and 12 bases separated the two germline ends. CDR3 in amino acids: CASSQDRGRGDTQYF. The CDR3 DNA reads as TGTGCCAGCAGCCAAGATCGGGGTAGGGGAGATACGCAGTATTTT.

CDR3 nucleotide sequence: TGTGCCAGCAGTCCGGGACTAGCCTTTTCCTACGAGCAGTACTTC. This sequence encodes CASSPGLAFSYEQYF. V and J are TRBV6-1 and TRBJ2-7; 9 positions match TRBD2. Germline V gene sequence: CDR1 MNHNS, CDR2 SASEGT. The CDR3 is 15 residues long. Trimming cost V 5 bases and J 1 base; bases outside gene matches: 6.

To note about this clonotype: One base away lies a much larger clone, so this may be a sequencing read error. This chain connects TRBV6-5 to TRBJ2-2; D is undetermined. CDR1 MNHEY and CDR2 SVGAGI come from the germline V gene. V lost 2 bases and J lost 4, with 2 bases in between. This CDR3 has 12 residues. The CDR3 reads CASSYGTGELFF. The CDR3 nucleotides read TGTGCCAGCAGTTACGGCACCGGGGAGCTGTTTTTT.

This clonotype appeared a few times. This sequence joins TRBV24-1 and TRBJ2-7; D call uncertain. From germline, CDR1 is KGHDR and CDR2 SFDVKD. The CDR3 sequence is 10 residues long. Trimming removed 9 bases from V and 8 bases from J, with 10 bases in between. The CDR3 DNA follows: TGTGCCACCCCAAGGAGTAAGCAGTACGTC. Residues: CATPRSKQYV.

In this sample, this clonotype turned up a few times. This sequence joins TRBV19 and TRBJ2-1; perhaps TRBD2 as D (6 bases). V was cut by 3 bases and J by 7 bases, with 13 bases left in between. CDR1 and CDR2 (germline): LNHDA, SQIVND (reference sequence). The CDR3 consists of 14 residues. CDR3 bases: TGTGCCAGTAGTATTGGAGGGAGGAGAAATGAGCAGTTCTTC. This encodes CASSIGGRRNEQFF.

This clonotype came up many times. The CDR3 sequence: CSARKDSNQPQHF. CDR3 nucleotide sequence: TGCAGTGCTAGAAAAGATAGCAATCAGCCCCAGCATTTT. The J gene is TRBJ1-5, the V gene TRBV20-1, with unresolved D. This CDR3 region has 13 residues. Germline assignment: CDR1 DFQATT and CDR2 SNEGSKA (reference sequence). V dropped 2 bases and J dropped 0 bases, with 5 bases sitting between them.

The V gene is TRBV28, the J gene TRBJ2-1; D is possibly TRBD1 or TRBD2 (5 bases each). This CDR3 has 13 amino acids. In germline, CDR1 is MDHEN, CDR2 SYDVKM. Trimming shortened V by 7 bases and J by 8 bases, and 15 bases separated the two germline ends. CDR3 in DNA: TGTGCCAGCACCCTTTGGGGGAAGGATGAGCAGTTCTTC. Residues: CASTLWGKDEQFF.

This clonotype has a handful of counts. The gene calls are TRBV28 and TRBJ1-1, with 8 positions matching TRBD1. CDR3 length: 14 residues. The germline V gene has CDR1 MDHEN and CDR2 SYDVKM. The V gene end was trimmed by 6 bases and the J gene end by 1 base; junction bases not matched to a gene: 4. CDR3 coding DNA: TGTGCCAGCAGCACCGACAGGGGGAACACTGAAGCTTTCTTT. It codes for CASSTDRGNTEAFF.

This chain joins TRBV20-1 and TRBJ1-5, with TRBD1 as a possible D gene (6 bases). V dropped 0 bases and J dropped 2 bases, with 11 bases sitting between them. Germline V CDR1 and CDR2: DFQATT, SNEGSKA (reference sequence). This CDR3 spans 15 amino acids. The CDR3 reads CSARDPGVGNQPQHF. As DNA, the CDR3 is TGCAGTGCTAGAGACCCAGGGGTGGGCAATCAGCCCCAGCATTTT.

The V and J genes are TRBV9 and TRBJ2-2; unclear D gene. The V and J ends lost 9 bases and 2 bases respectively, with 14 bases between them. Per germline, CDR1 SGDLS and CDR2 YYNGEE. The CDR3 has 14 residues. CDR3 nucleotide sequence: TGTGCCATGCCCTTTATGAGTAACACCGGGGAGCTGTTTTTT. Protein sequence: CAMPFMSNTGELFF. The complete variable domain, with remaining parts taken from reference TRBV9 and TRBJ2-2, reads DSGVTQTPKHLITATGQRVTLRCSPRSGDLSVYWYQQSLDQGLQFLIQYYNGEERAKGNILERFSAQQFPDLHSELNLSSLELGDSALYFCAMPFMSNTGELFFGEGSRLTVL.

The CDR3 protein is CASSSQGFISEKLFF. The CDR3 DNA sequence: TGTGCCAGCAGTTCACAGGGATTTATTTCTGAAAAACTGTTTTTT. The genes are TRBV12-3 or TRBV12-4 and TRBJ1-4; maybe TRBD1 (6 bases). V gave up 4 bases and J gave up 7 bases, with 16 bases separating them. CDR3 length equals 15 residues.

The chain employs TRBV7-9 and TRBJ1-3, with D possibly TRBD1 on 5 matching bases. Trimming pared 5 bases from V and 6 bases from J, leaving 14 bases between. Germline values: CDR1 SEHNR, CDR2 FQNEAQ (reference sequence). The CDR3 loop spans 14 amino acids. The CDR3 protein is CASSLGRGKNTIYF. In DNA form, the CDR3 reads TGTGCCAGCAGCCTGGGGAGGGGTAAAAACACCATATATTTT. Full variable domain (missing parts from reference TRBV7-9 and TRBJ1-3): DTGVSQNPRHKITKRGQNVTFRCDPISEHNRLYWYRQTLGQGPEFLTYFQNEAQLEKSRLLSDRFSAERPKGSFSTLEIQRTEQGDSAMYLCASSLGRGKNTIYFGEGSWLTVV.

This chain joins TRBV19 and TRBJ2-2, with 8 bases matching TRBD2. The junction had 10 bases not matched to a gene; V was cut back by 8 bases and J by 5 bases. Germline CDR1 reads LNHDA; CDR2 reads SQIVND (reference sequence). The CDR3 extends over 15 amino acids. CDR3 bases: TGTGCCAGTCGCGACGGGGGGGCTAGAACCGGGGAGCTGTTTTTT. Encoded protein: CASRDGGARTGELFF.

In its sample, this clonotype was seen many times. The chain has TRBV12-3 or TRBV12-4 and TRBJ1-3; D uncertain. Trimming removed 0 bases at V and 4 bases at J, with 7 bases between. CDR3 size: 14 residues. This CDR3 is CASSLAAGGNTIYF. Here the CDR3 DNA reads TGTGCCAGCAGTTTAGCTGCGGGCGGAAACACCATATATTTT.